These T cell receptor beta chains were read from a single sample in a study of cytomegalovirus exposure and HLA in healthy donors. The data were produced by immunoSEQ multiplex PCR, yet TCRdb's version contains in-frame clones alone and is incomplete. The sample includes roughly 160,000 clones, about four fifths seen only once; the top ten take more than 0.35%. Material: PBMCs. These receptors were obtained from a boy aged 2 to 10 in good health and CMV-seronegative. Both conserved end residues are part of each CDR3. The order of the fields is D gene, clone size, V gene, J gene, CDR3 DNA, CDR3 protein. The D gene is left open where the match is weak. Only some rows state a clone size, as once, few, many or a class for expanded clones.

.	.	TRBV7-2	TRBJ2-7	TGTGCCAGCAGCTCTAGGCAGATGGGGCCAGTAAGTTCCGAGCAGTACTTC	CASSSRQMGPVSSEQYF
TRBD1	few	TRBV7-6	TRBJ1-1	TGTGCCAGCAGCAAGGGACAGTGCCAAGGCCCTGAAGCTTTCTTT	CASSKGQCQGPEAFF
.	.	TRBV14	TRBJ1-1	TGTGCCAGCAGCCGCCTACAGGGAAACACTGAAGCTTTCTTT	CASSRLQGNTEAFF
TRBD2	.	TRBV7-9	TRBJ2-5	TGTGCCAGCAGCTTGCTCACTAGCGCGGAGACCCAGTACTTC	CASSLLTSAETQYF
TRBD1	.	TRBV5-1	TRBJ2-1	TGCGCCAGCAGCTTGAGTCCAGGGGGTTACAATGAGCAGTTCTTC	CASSLSPGGYNEQFF
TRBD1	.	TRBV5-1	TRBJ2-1	TGCGCCAGCAGCCGATACAGGGGTTCGTCCTACAATGAGCAGTTCTTC	CASSRYRGSSYNEQFF
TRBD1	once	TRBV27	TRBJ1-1	TGTGCCAGCAGTTTATCGGGACAGGGGGCTACTGAAGCTTTCTTT	CASSLSGQGATEAFF
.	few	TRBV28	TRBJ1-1	TGTGCCAGCAGTTTAAGACAGCACACTGAAGCTTTCTTT	CASSLRQHTEAFF
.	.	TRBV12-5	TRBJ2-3	TGTGCTAGTGGTTTTTTACAGGGTACTAGCACAGATACGCAGTATTTT	CASGFLQGTSTDTQYF
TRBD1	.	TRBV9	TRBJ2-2	TGTGCCAGCAGCCCGAAACAGGGGGCCTCGGACACCGGGGAGCTGTTTTTT	CASSPKQGASDTGELFF
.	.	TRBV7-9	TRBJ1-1	TGTGCCAGCAGCTTAGTGGTGACAGTTAATGCAGAGGCTTTCTTT	CASSLVVTVNAEAFF
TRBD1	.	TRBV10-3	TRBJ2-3	TGTGCCAACTCGGACAGGGGGACAGATACGCAGTATTTT	CANSDRGTDTQYF
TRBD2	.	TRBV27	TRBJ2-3	TGTGCCAGCAGTTTAATATCGGGAGGGCGGGCAGATACGCAGTATTTT	CASSLISGGRADTQYF
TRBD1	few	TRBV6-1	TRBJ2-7	TGTGCCAGCAGTGAAGCGCTAGGACAGGGCTCCTACGAGCAGTACTTC	CASSEALGQGSYEQYF
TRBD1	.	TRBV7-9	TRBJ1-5	TGTGCCAGCAGCTCGGACAGGTTCAATCAGCCCCAGCATTTT	CASSSDRFNQPQHF
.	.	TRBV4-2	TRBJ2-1	TGTGCCAGCAGCCCCCCTGATCAGAACAATGAGCAGTTCTTC	CASSPPDQNNEQFF
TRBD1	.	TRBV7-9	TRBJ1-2	TGTGCCAGCAGCTTACCGGACAGGAATTATGGCTACACCTTC	CASSLPDRNYGYTF
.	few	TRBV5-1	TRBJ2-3	TGCGCCAGCAGCCGTTGGGATGGGGGCGAAACGCAGTATTTT	CASSRWDGGETQYF
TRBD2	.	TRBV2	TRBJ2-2	TGTGCCAGCAGTGAGCGGACTAGCGGTGGGAAAGGGGGCGGGGAGCTGTTTTTT	CASSERTSGGKGGGELFF
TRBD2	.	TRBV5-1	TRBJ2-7	TGCGCCAGCAGCTTGGCCGAAGCGGGAGGGCCACGGGAGCAGTACTTC	CASSLAEAGGPREQYF
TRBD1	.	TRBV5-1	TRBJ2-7	TGCGCCAGCAAAATCGGGACAGGGGACTACGAGCAGTACTTC	CASKIGTGDYEQYF
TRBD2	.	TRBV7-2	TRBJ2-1	TGTGCCAGCAGCTTGAGGAGCGGGATATACAATGAGCAGTTCTTC	CASSLRSGIYNEQFF
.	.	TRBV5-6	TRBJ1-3	TGTGCCAGCAGCTTGGACTCAGGGACAGGAAACACCATATATTTT	CASSLDSGTGNTIYF
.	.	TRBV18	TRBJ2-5	TGTGCCAGCTTACCAGGACTTCAAGAGACCCAGTACTTC	CASLPGLQETQYF
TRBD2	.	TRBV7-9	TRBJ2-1	TGTGCCAGCAGCTTATCGGCTACACCGGGACTAGCGGGAACGAATGAGCAGTTCTTC	CASSLSATPGLAGTNEQFF
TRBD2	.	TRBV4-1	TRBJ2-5	TGCGCCAGCAGCTCCGTAGGGGAGGGCCTCGAGACCCAGTACTTC	CASSSVGEGLETQYF
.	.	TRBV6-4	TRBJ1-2	TGTGCCAGCAGTTGGGAGGACGGAAACTATGGCTACACCTTC	CASSWEDGNYGYTF
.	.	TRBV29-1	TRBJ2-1	TGCAGCGTTTCCCACGAGACAGTCGCCTACAATGAGCAGTTCTTC	CSVSHETVAYNEQFF
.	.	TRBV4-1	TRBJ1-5	TGCGCCAGCAGCCAAGCTCTAGGTGGCAATCAGCCCCAGCATTTT	CASSQALGGNQPQHF
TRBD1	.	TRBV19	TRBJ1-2	TGTGCCAGTAGTATCCGGGGACAGGCTCCCTGGGGATACTATGGCTACACCTTC	CASSIRGQAPWGYYGYTF
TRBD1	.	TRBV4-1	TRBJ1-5	TGCGCCAGCAGCCAAGGGACAGGGAGCAATCAGCCCCAGCATTTT	CASSQGTGSNQPQHF
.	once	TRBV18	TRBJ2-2	TGTGCCAGCTCACCAAGTTGGGGGGCGAACACCGGGGAGCTGTTTTTT	CASSPSWGANTGELFF
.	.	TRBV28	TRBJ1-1	TGTGCCAGCAGTACGGCAGAGGCTTGGACTGAAGCTTTCTTT	CASSTAEAWTEAFF
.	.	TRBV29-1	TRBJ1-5	TGCAGCGCGGGGGGGATCAATCAGCCCCAGCATTTT	CSAGGINQPQHF
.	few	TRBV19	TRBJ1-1	TGTGCCAGTAGTATAATGGGCAAGAACACTGAAGCTTTCTTT	CASSIMGKNTEAFF
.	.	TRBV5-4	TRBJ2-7	TGTGCCAGCAGCTCTCAGGGTACCTACGAGCAGTACTTC	CASSSQGTYEQYF